These T cell receptor beta chains were read from a single sample in a study of shared clonotypes between healthy human individuals. Profiling relied on immunoSEQ multiplex PCR, and the TCRdb table lists in-frame clones only, not all of them. The sample records about 2.4 million clones, 93% being singletons. The sample comprised naive CD4+ T cells from PBMCs. These receptor sequences come from a man between 18 and 29 years old in good health. Some clones in this sample may be carry-over from other donors' samples. CDR3s include the opening cysteine and the closing phenylalanine or tryptophan. A D gene is named only where the DNA matches it firmly. Only part of the rows carry a size: once, few, many, or a class if the clone is expanded.

TRBD1,.,TRBV5-1,TRBJ1-2,CASSLVGTGSIYTF,TGCGCCAGCAGCTTGGTAGGGACAGGGTCGATCTACACCTTC
.,.,TRBV7-9,TRBJ2-6,CASGGFGVTGANVLTF,TGTGCCAGCGGAGGGTTTGGAGTGACTGGGGCCAACGTCCTGACTTTC
TRBD2,.,TRBV28,TRBJ2-7,CASSFFAGDGEQYF,TGTGCCAGCAGTTTTTTTGCGGGAGACGGCGAGCAGTACTTC
.,.,TRBV6-1,TRBJ2-7,CASMTTGSGSYEQYF,TGTGCCAGCATGACGACAGGATCAGGCTCCTACGAGCAGTACTTC
.,.,TRBV5-4,TRBJ2-7,CASSLEGAYLSYEQYF,TGTGCCAGCAGCTTGGAAGGGGCCTACCTCTCCTACGAGCAGTACTTC
TRBD1,.,TRBV6-6,TRBJ2-5,CASSWGQGLGETQYF,TGTGCCAGCAGTTGGGGACAGGGATTAGGGGAGACCCAGTACTTC
TRBD2,.,TRBV7-7,TRBJ2-1,CASSLVGLAGRDEQFF,TGTGCCAGCAGCTTAGTCGGACTAGCGGGAAGGGATGAGCAGTTCTTC
TRBD1,.,TRBV28,TRBJ1-1,CASTKAGTGNTEAFF,TGTGCCAGCACCAAAGCCGGGACAGGGAACACTGAAGCTTTCTTT
.,.,TRBV5-1,TRBJ2-6,CASSETGSPSGANVLTF,TGCGCCAGCAGCGAAACAGGGTCCCCCTCTGGGGCCAACGTCCTGACTTTC
TRBD2,.,TRBV28,TRBJ2-7,CASSPSTSGAYEQYF,TGTGCCAGCAGTCCTTCGACTAGCGGGGCCTACGAGCAGTACTTC
TRBD2,.,TRBV2,TRBJ2-1,CASSAGTSGSYPFF,TGTGCCAGCAGTGCAGGGACTAGCGGGAGTTATCCGTTCTTC
.,.,TRBV5-1,TRBJ1-2,CASSWGTTPDGYTF,TGCGCCAGCAGCTGGGGGACTACGCCTGATGGCTACACCTTC
.,.,TRBV5-1,TRBJ1-2,CASSSSLGARGGGYTF,TGCGCCAGCAGTTCGTCTTTAGGGGCCAGGGGCGGAGGCTACACCTTC
TRBD1,.,TRBV18,TRBJ2-7,CASSPADRGGYEQYF,TGTGCCAGCTCACCGGCGGACAGGGGTGGCTACGAGCAGTACTTC
TRBD2,.,TRBV27,TRBJ2-5,CASAPGRETQYF,TGTGCCAGCGCCCCAGGGAGGGAAACCCAGTACTTC
.,.,TRBV6-1,TRBJ1-5,CASSELGRNSNQPQHF,TGTGCCAGCAGTGAACTGGGCAGGAATAGCAATCAGCCCCAGCATTTT
TRBD1,.,TRBV7-2,TRBJ2-7,CASSLGDRDVIEQYF,TGTGCCAGCAGCTTAGGGGACAGGGACGTGATTGAGCAGTACTTC
TRBD1,.,TRBV14,TRBJ2-2,CATRRQGVPGELFF,TGTGCCACTCGGAGACAGGGGGTCCCGGGGGAGCTGTTTTTT
.,few,TRBV29-1,TRBJ1-1,CSATPTGNTEAFF,TGCAGCGCCACTCCGACAGGAAACACTGAAGCTTTCTTT
TRBD2,.,TRBV9,TRBJ2-7,CASSVETGGYEQYF,TGTGCCAGCAGCGTAGAAACGGGGGGATACGAGCAGTACTTC
TRBD1,once,TRBV7-2,TRBJ2-5,CASSFDREETQYF,TGTGCCAGCAGCTTTGACAGGGAAGAGACCCAGTACTTC
.,.,TRBV5-1,TRBJ2-1,CASTRGAGYSYNEQFF,TGCGCCAGCACCAGGGGGGCGGGGTACTCCTACAATGAGCAGTTCTTC
.,.,TRBV19,TRBJ1-3,CASSTPLSGNTIYF,TGTGCCAGTAGTACGCCCCTCTCTGGAAACACCATATATTTT
TRBD1,.,TRBV6-5,TRBJ1-1,CASSPWGQGETEAFF,TGTGCCAGCAGCCCCTGGGGACAGGGTGAAACTGAAGCTTTCTTT
.,.,TRBV2,TRBJ2-3,CASTGQGEGTQYF,TGTGCCAGCACAGGGCAGGGAGAGGGTACGCAGTATTTT
TRBD2,.,TRBV19,TRBJ2-2,CASSPNPSSGRAVGELFF,TGTGCCAGTAGTCCTAACCCCTCTAGCGGGAGGGCCGTCGGGGAGCTGTTTTTT
.,few,TRBV2,TRBJ1-1,CASRKVAEAFF,TGTGCCAGCAGAAAGGTCGCTGAAGCTTTCTTT
TRBD2,once,TRBV9,TRBJ2-6,CASSVGLVGGANVLTF,TGTGCCAGCAGCGTGGGACTAGTGGGAGGGGCCAACGTCCTGACTTTC
.,.,TRBV7-2,TRBJ1-5,CASSSGPLRGGNQPQHF,TGTGCCAGCAGTAGTGGACCCCTTCGGGGAGGCAATCAGCCCCAGCATTTT
.,.,TRBV5-4,TRBJ1-1,CASSLRDRPMNTEAFF,TGTGCCAGCAGCTTGCGCGACAGGCCAATGAACACTGAAGCTTTCTTT
.,.,TRBV7-9,TRBJ2-3,CASSSQTDTQYF,TGTGCCAGCAGCTCCCAGACAGATACGCAGTATTTT
.,.,TRBV5-1,TRBJ2-7,CASSLVRGPRHEQYF,TGCGCCAGCAGCTTGGTTCGGGGGCCGAGACACGAGCAGTACTTC
.,.,TRBV28,TRBJ2-7,CASLGSGASGDYEQYF,TGTGCCAGCCTCGGGTCGGGGGCTAGCGGCGACTACGAGCAGTACTTC
.,.,TRBV27,TRBJ1-1,CASTHHSQSLGLDTEAFF,TGTGCCAGCACACACCATAGTCAGTCTTTGGGCCTGGACACTGAAGCTTTCTTT
.,.,TRBV2,TRBJ1-1,CASNGEGSTEAFF,TGTGCCAGCAATGGAGAGGGGAGCACTGAAGCTTTCTTT
.,once,TRBV2,TRBJ2-6,CASGLSSGANVLTF,TGTGCCAGCGGACTTAGCTCTGGGGCCAACGTCCTGACTTTC
TRBD1,.,TRBV7-9,TRBJ1-2,CASSLFQGANYGYTF,TGTGCCAGCAGCTTGTTTCAGGGGGCTAACTATGGCTACACCTTC
.,.,TRBV29-1,TRBJ2-2,CSVEGYGNTGELFF,TGCAGCGTTGAAGGGTACGGAAACACCGGGGAGCTGTTTTTT
.,.,TRBV14,TRBJ2-1,CASSQVYHSNEQFF,TGTGCCAGCAGCCAAGTGTACCATTCCAATGAGCAGTTCTTC
.,.,TRBV28,TRBJ1-2,CASRGSGGYYGYTF,TGTGCCAGCAGGGGATCCGGAGGGTACTATGGCTACACCTTC
.,.,TRBV4-3,TRBJ1-1,CASSQDRLAPQAFF,TGCGCCAGCAGCCAAGATCGGCTAGCACCCCAAGCTTTCTTT
.,.,TRBV7-3,TRBJ2-3,CASSPLEAPDTQYF,TGTGCCAGCAGCCCTTTGGAAGCCCCAGATACGCAGTATTTT
TRBD1,.,TRBV15,TRBJ2-7,CATSRDRGLSYEQYF,TGTGCCACCAGCAGAGACAGGGGGCTCTCCTACGAGCAGTACTTC
.,.,TRBV7-2,TRBJ2-1,CASSLGIYNEQFF,TGTGCCAGCAGCTTGGGGATATACAATGAGCAGTTCTTC
.,.,TRBV11-3,TRBJ1-1,CASSIELGGRTEAFF,TGTGCCAGCAGCATCGAACTTGGGGGTCGGACTGAAGCTTTCTTT
.,.,TRBV11-1,TRBJ1-1,CASSFQQSNTEAFF,TGTGCCAGCAGCTTTCAACAGTCGAACACTGAAGCTTTCTTT
.,.,TRBV7-2,TRBJ1-6,CASSRDPLSSYNSPLHF,TGTGCCAGCAGCCGCGACCCTCTGAGCTCCTATAATTCACCCCTCCACTTT
TRBD1,.,TRBV7-6,TRBJ1-3,CASSGTGVGNTIYF,TGTGCCAGTTCCGGGACAGGTGTTGGAAACACCATATATTTT
.,.,TRBV28,TRBJ1-5,CASSDGRVGNQPQHF,TGTGCCAGCAGTGATGGTCGTGTGGGCAATCAGCCCCAGCATTTT
.,.,TRBV6-6,TRBJ2-1,CASSGPRDTYNEQFF,TGTGCCAGCAGCGGACCCCGGGACACCTACAATGAGCAGTTCTTC
TRBD2,.,TRBV5-1,TRBJ2-5,CASTAGHSGETQYF,TGCGCCAGCACGGCGGGGCATAGCGGGGAGACCCAGTACTTC
.,few,TRBV18,TRBJ1-1,CASSPRLNTEAFF,TGTGCCAGCTCACCACGTCTGAACACTGAAGCTTTCTTT
TRBD2,.,TRBV30,TRBJ2-3,CAWQRLAVITDTQYF,TGTGCCTGGCAGCGACTAGCGGTAATCACAGATACGCAGTATTTT
TRBD1,.,TRBV5-4,TRBJ1-4,CASSLAGGTNEKLFF,TGTGCCAGCAGCTTGGCAGGGGGAACTAATGAAAAACTGTTTTTT
.,.,TRBV7-9,TRBJ2-7,CASSPPGPYEQYF,TGTGCCAGCAGCCCGCCGGGGCCCTACGAGCAGTACTTC
TRBD1,.,TRBV29-1,TRBJ2-5,CSVSRRGQPQETQYF,TGCAGCGTTTCACGCAGGGGACAGCCCCAAGAGACCCAGTACTTC
.,.,TRBV27,TRBJ1-2,CASRREGPYYGYTF,TGTGCCAGCAGACGTGAGGGGCCTTACTATGGCTACACCTTC